The 27 T cell receptor beta chains below come from one sample, sequenced in a study of cytomegalovirus exposure and HLA in healthy donors. The PCR made use of 60 Vbeta and 13 Jbeta primers. Profiled with immunoSEQ multiplex PCR; TCRdb holds only in-frame clones, not every one. The repertoire holds under 150,000 clones, around 82% seen once, with around 2.4% in the top ten. Sample: PBMCs. The receptors come from a man aged 50-59 years in good health and CMV-seronegative.

The V gene is TRBV29-1, the J gene TRBJ2-7, with 8 bases aligning to TRBD1. J gave up 2 bases and V 6 bases, and 9 bases lay outside the gene matches. The germline CDR1 and CDR2 sequences are SQVTM and ANQGSEA. The CDR3 covers 14 residues. This chain's CDR3 is CSVQATGATYEQYF. In nucleotides, the CDR3 is TGCAGCGTGCAGGCGACAGGGGCCACCTACGAGCAGTACTTC.

Points on this clone: At one of its ends the junction is not consistent with the germline gene, which may arise from a read error. V usage is TRBV5-1 and J usage is TRBJ2-3, with 9 bases that match TRBD2. This CDR3 is built from 14 residues. Germline V lookup: CDR1 SGHRS, CDR2 YFSETQ. CDR3 nucleotides: TGCGCCGGCAGCCCTGCCACTAGCGGGGATACGCAGTATTTT. It specifies CAGSPATSGDTQYF.

J is TRBJ1-5 and V is TRBV5-1; weak D call: TRBD1 (5 bases). Germline V gene lookup returns CDR1 SGHRS and CDR2 YFSETQ. V lost 1 base and J lost 2, with 10 bases in between. CDR3 length: 15 residues. CDR3 sequence reads: CASSLNGGGNQPQHF. CDR3 nucleotides: TGCGCCAGCAGCTTGAACGGGGGTGGCAATCAGCCCCAGCATTTT.

The rearrangement uses TRBV18 and TRBJ2-7; TRBD1 matches at 7 bases. This CDR3 comprises 15 residues. Germline V gene sequence: CDR1 KGHSH, CDR2 LQKENI. Unmatched junction bases numbered 7, after V lost 3 bases and J lost 2 bases. The CDR3: CASSPGQVNTYEQYF. DNA for the CDR3: TGTGCCAGCTCACCCGGACAGGTGAACACCTACGAGCAGTACTTC.

The chain carries TRBV29-1 and TRBJ1-3; D gene uncertain. Trimming shortened V by 1 base and J by 8 bases, and 12 bases separated the two germline ends. CDR3 length equals 13 residues. Germline V CDR1 and CDR2: SQVTM, ANQGSEA. The CDR3 bases are TGCAGCGTTGAAGCCGAAGTACACGACACCATATATTTT. The encoded protein is CSVEAEVHDTIYF.

V and J are TRBV5-1 and TRBJ2-1; 8 positions match TRBD2. V gave up 0 bases and J gave up 7 bases; unmatched junction bases: 9. The CDR3 covers 16 residues. Germline CDR1 and CDR2: SGHRS and YFSETQ. In DNA, the CDR3 is TGCGCCAGCAGCTTGGAGGTAGCGGGAAGGGGGAATGAGCAGTTCTTC. It yields the protein CASSLEVAGRGNEQFF.

The table lists this clone with a count of one. The chain links TRBV28 to TRBJ2-3; D perhaps matches TRBD1 (5 bases). The V end was cut by 3 bases, the J end by 1 base, with 17 bases between. The CDR3 spans 17 residues. The germline V gene encodes CDR1 MDHEN and CDR2 SYDVKM. CDR3 residues: CASSFQGVVGRTDTQYF. In nucleotides, the CDR3 is TGTGCCAGCAGTTTTCAGGGTGTTGTAGGGCGCACAGATACGCAGTATTTT.

V is TRBV7-6 and J is TRBJ2-1; TRBD1 matches at 9 bases. V shed 1 base and J 7 bases; nucleotides not matched to a gene: 8. The CDR3 extends over 16 amino acids. Germline loops: CDR1 SGHVS, CDR2 FNYEAQ. CDR3 in amino acids: CASSLGGTGRSNEQFF. The CDR3, as DNA: TGTGCCAGCAGCTTAGGAGGGACAGGGAGATCTAATGAGCAGTTCTTC.

This chain uses TRBV13 with TRBJ1-1; the D gene is possibly TRBD1 (5 bases). This CDR3 contains 14 residues. Trimming removed 5 bases at V and 5 bases at J, with 15 bases between. Germline V lookup: CDR1 PRHDT, CDR2 FYEKMQ (reference sequence). The chain's CDR3 is CASSGRVLRTEAFF. The CDR3 coding sequence is TGTGCCAGCAGCGGCAGGGTTTTAAGGACTGAAGCTTTCTTT.

This chain uses TRBV5-6 with TRBJ1-3, with D maybe TRBD1 (6 bases). The germline CDR1 and CDR2 sequences are SGHDT and YYEEEE. This CDR3 has 16 residues. V was clipped by 3 bases and J by 0 bases, with 13 bases between them. CDR3 nucleotide sequence: TGTGCCAGCAGCTCGAGAGGACAGAACTCTGGAAACACCATATATTTT. Translation: CASSSRGQNSGNTIYF.

This chain uses TRBV6-1 with TRBJ1-3, with TRBD1 matching over 7 bases. Unmatched junction bases numbered 10, after V lost 6 bases and J lost 8 bases. The germline gives CDR1 MNHNS, CDR2 SASEGT. The CDR3 is made up of 14 amino acids. The CDR3 DNA is TGTGCCAGCAGAGAGAGACAGGGTCGGGACACCATATATTTT. Its translation is CASRERQGRDTIYF.

The V gene is TRBV6-1, the J gene TRBJ2-1, with D maybe TRBD2 (5 bases). The V gene's germline CDR1 is MNHNS and CDR2 SASEGT. The CDR3 runs to 16 residues. V shed 2 bases and J shed 2 bases, with 13 bases lying between them. The CDR3 region is CASSERGELAYNEQFF. The CDR3 DNA reads as TGTGCCAGCAGTGAACGGGGAGAACTGGCCTACAATGAGCAGTTCTTC.

V is TRBV15 and J is TRBJ2-7; tentatively, D is TRBD1 (6 bases). Germline-derived CDR1 and CDR2 are LNHNV and YYDKDF (reference sequence). The CDR3 is 13 amino acids. V was trimmed by 8 bases and J by 0 bases, leaving 11 bases between them. Here the CDR3 reads CATRTESSYEQYF. CDR3 nucleotide sequence: TGTGCCACCCGGACAGAGAGCTCCTACGAGCAGTACTTC.

This clone was seen once. The J gene is TRBJ2-1, the V gene TRBV2; 12 bases align to TRBD1. The germline V gene encodes CDR1 SNHLY and CDR2 FYNNEI. CDR3 length equals 15 residues. V lost 5 bases and J lost 7; bases outside the gene matches: 6. The CDR3 sequence: CASSSPGQGANEQFF. CDR3 DNA: TGTGCCAGCAGTTCACCGGGACAGGGGGCGAATGAGCAGTTCTTC.

The chain has TRBV5-8 and TRBJ2-5; a possible D gene is TRBD1 (7 bases). Germline CDR1 reads SGHTS; CDR2 reads YDEGEE. There are 16 residues in the CDR3. The V end lost 4 bases, the J end lost 1 base, and 17 bases lay between the germline ends. In DNA, the CDR3 is TGTGCCAGCAGCCCGGGGGACAGAGGCCCCCAAGAGACCCAGTACTTC. This codes for CASSPGDRGPQETQYF.

The chain couples TRBV4-1 to TRBJ1-2, with 10 bases that match TRBD1. CDR1 is MGHRA and CDR2 is YSYEKL in the germline V gene. This CDR3 is built from 15 residues. V lost 4 bases, J lost 4 bases, and 6 bases stayed unmatched. CDR3 sequence reads: CASSPTGQGTYGYTF. CDR3 bases: TGCGCCAGCAGCCCCACGGGACAGGGGACCTATGGCTACACCTTC.

The chain links TRBV4-1 to TRBJ1-2, with a weak D call TRBD1 (6 bases). The CDR3 has 13 residues. V dropped 11 bases and J dropped 2 bases, with 15 bases sitting between them. Germline CDR1 reads MGHRA; CDR2 reads YSYEKL. The CDR3 region is CAARKGDNYGYTF. The CDR3 coding sequence is TGCGCCGCCAGGAAGGGGGACAACTATGGCTACACCTTC.

CDR3: CASSQRRTEAFF. CDR3 sequence (DNA): TGTGCCAGTAGCCAAAGGCGGACTGAAGCTTTCTTT. V gene TRBV19 combines with J gene TRBJ1-1, with unresolved D. Germline CDR1 LNHDA, CDR2 SQIVND (reference sequence). V was clipped by 6 bases and J by 5 bases, with 10 bases between them. This CDR3 is built from 12 residues.

The V call is TRBV5-4, the J call TRBJ2-7, with 8 bases identical to TRBD1. The germline gives CDR1 SGHNT, CDR2 YYREEE (reference sequence). The CDR3 spans 14 residues. The V and J ends lost 3 bases and 4 bases, in that order; junction bases with no gene match: 6. CDR3 sequence: CASSSDRGNYEQYF. The DNA of the CDR3 is TGTGCCAGCAGCTCCGACAGGGGAAATTACGAGCAGTACTTC.

This clone was observed a few times. The chain joins TRBV19 to TRBJ1-6; TRBD1 might be the D (5 bases). The V and J ends lost 3 bases and 7 bases respectively, with 13 bases between them. Germline CDR1 reads LNHDA; CDR2 reads SQIVND (reference sequence). The CDR3 has 15 residues. CDR3 protein: CASSMGLAENSPLHF. As DNA, the CDR3 is TGTGCCAGTAGTATGGGGCTGGCAGAGAATTCACCCCTCCACTTT.

Only one count was recorded for this clone. This rearrangement joins TRBV18 to TRBJ2-4, with a possible D match to TRBD1 (6 bases). The CDR3 is 14 amino acids. The germline V gene has CDR1 KGHSH and CDR2 LQKENI. V lost 2 bases and J 5 bases, leaving 10 bases between the germline ends. This CDR3 is CASSPSGTQNIQYF. The CDR3 DNA is TGTGCCAGCTCACCATCCGGGACACAAAACATTCAGTACTTC.

The chain combines TRBV30 with TRBJ1-1; 8 positions match TRBD1. Germline assignment: CDR1 GTSNPN and CDR2 SVGIG (reference sequence). Trimming at V came to 2 bases and at J to 7 bases, leaving 9 bases not matched to a gene. The CDR3 is made up of 14 amino acids. The CDR3 coding sequence is TGTGCCTGGAGTCACGGGACAGGAAGAAATGAAGCTTTCTTT. Protein sequence: CAWSHGTGRNEAFF.

The chain couples TRBV21-1 to TRBJ2-3; TRBD2 is taken as the D call from the table, unchecked against the DNA. TRBV21-1 is a pseudogene segment. This CDR3 comprises 16 residues. CDR3 sequence: CASSKGTSGGADTQYF. The CDR3 DNA follows: TGTGCCAGCAGCAAAGGGACTAGCGGGGGGGCAGATACGCAGTATTTT.

This CDR3 reads CAVTGPSYEQYF. DNA of the CDR3: TGTGCCGTGACAGGGCCTTCCTACGAGCAGTACTTC. The chain links TRBV19 to TRBJ2-7; 7 bases align to TRBD1. CDR3 length: 12 residues. The J segment lost 1 base and the V segment lost 11 bases, leaving 5 bases of the junction unmatched. Germline V gene lookup returns CDR1 LNHDA and CDR2 SQIVND (reference sequence).

The V gene is TRBV7-9, the J gene TRBJ2-3, with a weak D call TRBD1 (8 bases). The V gene's germline CDR1 is SEHNR and CDR2 FQNEAQ (reference sequence). Trimming removed 5 bases at V and 3 bases at J, with 18 bases between. This CDR3 comprises 16 residues. In DNA, the CDR3 is TGTGCCAGCAGCCCGTGGACAGGGAGGGTTACAGATACGCAGTATTTT. It specifies CASSPWTGRVTDTQYF.

This rearrangement joins TRBV6-6 to TRBJ1-5; the D gene is possibly TRBD1 (5 bases). The CDR3 runs to 15 residues. The V gene lost 8 bases and the J gene lost 1 base, with 15 bases spanning the gap. CDR1 and CDR2 from the germline V gene are MNHNY and SVGAGI (reference sequence). CDR3 residues: CASSGDLGSNQPQHF. The CDR3 DNA reads as TGTGCCAGCTCGGGGGACCTGGGGAGCAATCAGCCCCAGCATTTT.

The chain combines TRBV4-2 with TRBJ2-7; D is unresolved. The V end lost 3 bases, the J end lost 0 bases, and 15 bases lay between the germline ends. The CDR3 runs to 16 residues. The germline CDR1 and CDR2 sequences are LGHNA and YNFKEQ. CDR3 sequence reads: CASSQTGVAASYEQYF. The CDR3 DNA reads as TGTGCCAGCAGCCAGACCGGAGTCGCGGCCTCCTACGAGCAGTACTTC.